This TCR beta chain appears in the sequencing data of a study of T cell responses to AZD1222 COVID-19 vaccine. Study-wide results and limits: Increases in Spike-specific TCR breadth and depth were seen after two AZD1222 doses. The sample set comprised mostly white British donors with more females, and clonal diversity was possibly underestimated.

On this clone itself: Its antigen is unidentified.

TCRdb's table, derived via immunoSEQ multiplex PCR, lists solely in-frame clones and lacks some. The table has some 120,000 clones, about 90% seen once; the top ten hold about 4.8%. The CDR3 length is 13 residues. V lost 2 bases and J lost 3, with 7 bases in between. CDR1 is MNHEY and CDR2 is SVGAGI in the germline V gene. This chain joins TRBV6-5 and TRBJ1-1; D is unresolved. This specimen consisted of peripheral blood, obtained on day 0 of AZD1222 vaccination. The receptor comes from an adult in good health. Here the CDR3 DNA reads TGTGCCAGCAGTTACGGGCGGTACACTGAAGCTTTCTTT. This sequence encodes CASSYGRYTEAFF.